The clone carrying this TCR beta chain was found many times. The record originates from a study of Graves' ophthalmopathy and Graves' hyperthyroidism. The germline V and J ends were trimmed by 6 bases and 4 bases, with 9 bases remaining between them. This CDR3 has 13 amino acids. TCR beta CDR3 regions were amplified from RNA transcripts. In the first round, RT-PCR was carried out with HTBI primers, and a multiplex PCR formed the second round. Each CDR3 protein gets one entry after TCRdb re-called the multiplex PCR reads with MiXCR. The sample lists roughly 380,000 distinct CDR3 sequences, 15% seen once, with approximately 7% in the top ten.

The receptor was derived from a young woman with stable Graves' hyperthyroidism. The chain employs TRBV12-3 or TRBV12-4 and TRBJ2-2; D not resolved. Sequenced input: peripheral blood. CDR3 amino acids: CASSPDLTGELFF. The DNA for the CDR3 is TGTGCCAGCAGCCCGGACCTCACCGGGGAGCTGTTTTTT.